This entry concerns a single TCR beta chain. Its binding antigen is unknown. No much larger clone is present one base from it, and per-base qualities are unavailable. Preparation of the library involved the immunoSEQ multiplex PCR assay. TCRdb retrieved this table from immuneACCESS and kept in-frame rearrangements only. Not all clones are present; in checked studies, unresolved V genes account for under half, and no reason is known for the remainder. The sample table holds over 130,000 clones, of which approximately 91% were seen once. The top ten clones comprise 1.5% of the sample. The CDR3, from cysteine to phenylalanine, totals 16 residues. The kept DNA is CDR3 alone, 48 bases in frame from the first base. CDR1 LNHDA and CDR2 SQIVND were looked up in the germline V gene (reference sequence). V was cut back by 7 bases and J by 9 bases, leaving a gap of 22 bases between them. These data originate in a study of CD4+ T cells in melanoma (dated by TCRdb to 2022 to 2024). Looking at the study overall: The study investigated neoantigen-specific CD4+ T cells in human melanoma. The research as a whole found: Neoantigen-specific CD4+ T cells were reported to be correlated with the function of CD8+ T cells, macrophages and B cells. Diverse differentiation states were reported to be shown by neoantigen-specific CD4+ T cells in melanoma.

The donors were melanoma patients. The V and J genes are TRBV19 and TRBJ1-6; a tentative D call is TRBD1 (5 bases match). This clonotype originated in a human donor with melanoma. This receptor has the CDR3 CASTTELQGMASPLHF. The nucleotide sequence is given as TGTGCCAGTACCACTGAACTTCAGGGAATGGCTTCACCCCTCCACTTT.